This TCR beta chain came from a study of T cells after yellow fever vaccination. Study-level results: Weaker overall was a secondary response that nonetheless peaked faster, on day 5 versus 15. Among all clonotypes, a small share was observed in both CD4 and CD8 compartments. Reappearing after the booster were most of the clones from primary vaccination (around 95% CD4, approximately 89% CD8).

The CDR3 consists of 18 residues. Germline V gene data show CDR1 as DFQATT and CDR2 as SNEGSKA (reference sequence). Trimming removed 3 bases from V and 4 bases from J, with 25 bases in between. TCRdb used MiXCR to reprocess the 5' RACE reads, holding one entry per CDR3 protein. The data contain about 260,000 distinct CDR3 sequences, 13% of them singletons. Comments on this clonotype: What it binds is unknown.

The sequence derives from a man aged 30 to 45 who received the YFV17D yellow fever vaccine. The starting material was CD4+ T cells sorted from PBMCs, obtained 45 days after the yellow fever booster vaccination. V is TRBV20-1 and J is TRBJ2-1; tentatively, D is TRBD2 (7 bases). The CDR3 nucleotides read TGCAGTGCTAGGGAAACTCGCCTAGGAGGGAGGGGGTACAATGAGCAGTTCTTC. Amino acids: CSARETRLGGRGYNEQFF.